This T cell receptor (beta chain) was profiled in a study of cytomegalovirus exposure and HLA in healthy donors. Study-wide findings and caveats: For most subjects, TCR beta sequences were reported to predict HLA-A and HLA-B alleles with accuracy.

Concerning this clone: The antigen is unknown.

Researchers ran the PCR with 60 Vbeta and 13 Jbeta primers. The protocol was immunoSEQ multiplex PCR, while the TCRdb copy is restricted to in-frame clones and leaves out a portion. The repertoire has hundreds of thousands of clones, 70% to 85% of them found once; the top ten carry over 0.5%. This CDR3 region has 15 residues. Germline trimming cut 4 bases from V and 10 bases from J; bases unmatched to any gene: 8. CDR1 and CDR2 (germline): SGDLS, YYNGEE. The J gene is TRBJ2-1, the V gene TRBV9, with 13 bases that match TRBD2. Input material: PBMCs. The source is a woman aged 40 to 50 in good health and CMV-seronegative. In DNA, the CDR3 is TGTGCCAGCAGCCTTACCACTAGCGGGGGGGCCGAGCAGTTCTTC. It encodes CASSLTTSGGAEQFF.